This TCR beta chain was recovered during a study of cytomegalovirus exposure and HLA in healthy donors. Study background: In a later analysis, the 130 or so validation repertoires were reported to have used the same platform as the 666 first-cohort repertoires. Points from the study as a whole: Listed as cytomegalovirus-associated were 164 TCR beta chains.

Germline V gene data show CDR1 as SQVTM and CDR2 as ANQGSEA. The CDR3 runs 13 residues. V lost 7 bases to trimming and J lost 4 bases; unmatched junction nucleotides: 6. With respect to this clone: Antigen unknown.

Using immunoSEQ multiplex PCR, the repertoire was profiled, and TCRdb retains in-frame clones only, with some absent. The profile shows 55,000 to 70,000 clones, approximately 90% of them singletons. V gene TRBV29-1 combines with J gene TRBJ1-4, with 7 bases matching TRBD1. The TCR was taken from a woman aged 18 to 35 in good health and CMV-seronegative. Sample: PBMCs. The CDR3 region is CSAGDSGNEKLFF. CDR3 nucleotides: TGCAGCGCGGGGGACAGCGGTAATGAAAAACTGTTTTTT. Based on the CDR3 plus reference TRBV29-1 and TRBJ1-4, the full variable domain is SAVISQKPSRDICQRGTSLTIQCQVDSQVTMMFWYRQQPGQSLTLIATANQGSEATYESGFVIDKFPISRPNLTFSTLTVSNMSPEDSSIYLCSAGDSGNEKLFFGSGTQLSVL.